These 8 T cell receptor beta chains originate from one sample sequenced in a study of CD8 T cells in ankylosing spondylitis. TCRdb independently ran MiXCR on the 5' RACE reads; one entry per CDR3 protein. The sample records 150,000 to 200,000 distinct CDR3 sequences, approximately 12% being singletons. Sequenced: blood, either unsorted or a sorted T cell fraction (not recorded which). The source of these receptors is a female donor with ankylosing spondylitis or in good health (not recorded which).

This chain joins TRBV6-5 and TRBJ1-2; D ambiguous. This CDR3 is built from 14 residues. Germline V gene data show CDR1 as MNHEY and CDR2 as SVGAGI. Between the trimmed V and J ends, which lost 2 bases and 10 bases, there was a span of 17 bases. CDR3: CASSYTPRAAIYTF. CDR3 coding DNA: TGTGCCAGCAGTTACACTCCCCGAGCCGCCATCTACACCTTC.

This clonotype has only a few counts. The genes are TRBV11-3 and TRBJ2-3, with 7 bases aligning to TRBD1. Trimming removed 3 bases from V and 0 bases from J; junction bases left unmatched: 6. The CDR3 has 16 amino acids. Per the germline V gene, CDR1 is SGHNT and CDR2 is YENEEA. The CDR3 region is CASSLGTAISTDTQYF. The CDR3 DNA sequence: TGTGCCAGCAGCTTGGGGACAGCGATTAGCACAGATACGCAGTATTTT.

The chain is built from TRBV9 and TRBJ2-3; D perhaps matches TRBD1 (5 bases). V was clipped by 0 bases and J by 9 bases, with 8 bases between them. Germline V gene sequence: CDR1 SGDLS, CDR2 YYNGEE. The CDR3 totals 12 residues. The CDR3 protein is CASSVDQGTQYF. Here the CDR3 DNA reads TGTGCCAGCAGCGTAGATCAGGGAACGCAGTATTTT.

Comment on this clonotype: A read error may be the cause here, since a much bigger clone is one base away. The genes are TRBV28 and TRBJ2-2; D unresolved. The CDR3 runs 15 residues. Germline values: CDR1 MDHEN, CDR2 SYDVKM. CDR3 coding DNA: TGTACCAGCAGTTTATGGTCCCCTTTCACCGGGGAGCTGTTTTTT. Translated, it gives CTSSLWSPFTGELFF.

This clonotype was detected many times. The chain is built from TRBV12-3 or TRBV12-4 and TRBJ2-2; TRBD1 matches at 7 bases. V lost 5 bases, J lost 0 bases, and 6 bases stayed unmatched. The CDR3 spans 16 residues. The CDR3: CASSPGTASNTGELFF. The CDR3 DNA is TGTGCCAGCAGTCCGGGGACAGCTTCGAACACCGGGGAGCTGTTTTTT.

There are many counts of this clonotype. The CDR3 sequence: CASNSVRAPYEQYF. As DNA, the CDR3 is TGTGCCAGCAACTCGGTAAGGGCTCCGTACGAGCAGTACTTC. The chain uses TRBV6-2 or TRBV6-3 and TRBJ2-7; D not certain. The germline CDR1 and CDR2 sequences are MNHEY and SVGEGT. The ends were cut back, 7 bases at V and 4 bases at J, with 17 bases in the middle. The CDR3 sequence is 14 residues long.

This clonotype was seen many times. V usage is TRBV12-3 or TRBV12-4 and J usage is TRBJ1-2; D gene uncertain. The length of the CDR3 is 17 residues. V was pared by 5 bases and J by 2 bases, with 21 bases between. In DNA form, the CDR3 reads TGTGCCAGCAGTCTCCCTCCCCGCCCGGGTTTAAACTATGGCTACACCTTC. This codes for CASSLPPRPGLNYGYTF.

This clonotype was picked up a small number of times. In DNA form, the CDR3 reads TGTGCCAGCATTCCAGCGACAGGGGGAGGAGGTCAGCCCCAGCATTTT. This sequence encodes CASIPATGGGGQPQHF. J is TRBJ1-5 and V is TRBV6-1; TRBD1 matches at 9 bases. The V and J ends lost 7 bases and 6 bases, in that order; junction bases with no gene match: 13. CDR1 is MNHNS and CDR2 is SASEGT in the germline V gene. This CDR3 contains 16 residues.